The 21 T cell receptor beta chains in this list originate from one sample, sequenced in a study of blood T cell repertoires in COVID-19 (dated by TCRdb to 2020 to 2021). Library preparation was by the immunoSEQ multiplex PCR assay. Imported from immuneACCESS, the table was reduced by TCRdb to in-frame sequences with V and J called. These copies leave out some clones; in studies compared against another copy, an unresolved V gene accounts for under half, and the cause of the remainder is not known. Counted in this sample were 95,000 to 150,000 clones; about three quarters of them appeared once. The top ten hold around 0.9% of the sample. The sequenced sample was peripheral blood. These receptors were collected from a human donor with acute or convalescent COVID-19. The donor label of this sample is uncertain.

The rearrangement joins TRBV28 to TRBJ2-3, with D perhaps TRBD2 (7 bases). The V end lost 2 bases, the J end lost 2 bases, and 17 bases lay between the germline ends. In germline, CDR1 is MDHEN, CDR2 SYDVKM. This CDR3 has 17 amino acids. The CDR3 nucleotides are TGTGCCAGCAGTTTAGGGTCTGCGGGGGCCCTCACAGATACGCAGTATTTT. Amino acid sequence: CASSLGSAGALTDTQYF.

This clone was counted a few times. The chain couples TRBV10-3 to TRBJ1-5; D is unclear. CDR3 length: 14 residues. The V and J ends lost 3 bases and 7 bases respectively, with 13 bases between them. From germline, CDR1 is ENHRY and CDR2 SYGVKD. Here the CDR3 DNA reads TGTGCCATCAGTGAAAAAGAGGGCCGGCAGCCCCAGCATTTT. Protein: CAISEKEGRQPQHF.

This clone has more than one count but fewer than ten. The chain carries TRBV7-9 and TRBJ1-2; TRBD1 might be the D (5 bases). Looked up from germline, CDR1 is SEHNR and CDR2 is FQNEAQ (reference sequence). The CDR3 sequence is 16 residues long. The V end was cut by 6 bases, the J end by 1 base, with 18 bases between. The chain's CDR3 is CASSPDTGVINYGYTF. CDR3 in DNA: TGTGCCAGCAGTCCGGATACAGGCGTGATTAACTATGGCTACACCTTC.

The rearrangement joins TRBV30 to TRBJ2-1; 10 bases map to TRBD2. The J segment lost 5 bases and the V segment lost 0 bases, leaving 13 bases of the junction unmatched. The CDR3 is made up of 18 amino acids. From germline, CDR1 is GTSNPN and CDR2 SVGIG (reference sequence). Written as DNA, the CDR3 is TGTGCCTGGAGTGTCGGGCACTGGGGGCTAGCGGGGGACAATGAGCAGTTCTTC. This encodes CAWSVGHWGLAGDNEQFF.

CDR3: CASSSMTGLNTEAFF. Here the CDR3 DNA reads TGCGCCAGCAGCTCGATGACAGGGCTGAACACTGAAGCTTTCTTT. This chain links TRBV5-1 with TRBJ1-1; 7 bases map to TRBD1. V shed 3 bases, J shed 0 bases, and the junction held 5 bases outside the gene matches. The CDR3 sequence is 15 residues long. Germline CDR1 reads SGHRS; CDR2 reads YFSETQ.

Comments on this clone: The junction differs from germline at one of its ends, possibly a read error. The chain combines TRBV7-7 with TRBJ2-5; 8 bases align to TRBD2. The CDR3 runs to 17 residues. Germline lookup yields CDR1 SSHAT and CDR2 FNYEAQ (reference sequence). The CDR3 loop reads CASSLLPRGAKQETQYF. CDR3 bases: TGTGCTAGCAGCTTACTCCCGCGGGGGGCGAAACAAGAGACCCAGTACTTC.

The V call is TRBV7-8, the J call TRBJ1-1; D is unresolved. This CDR3 has 14 residues. Germline CDR1 and CDR2: SGHVS and FQNEAQ. V was cut by 5 bases and J by 4 bases, with 14 bases left in between. Here the CDR3 reads CASSPPKRGTEAFF. The CDR3 DNA follows: TGTGCCAGCAGCCCGCCGAAACGGGGCACTGAAGCTTTCTTT.

The chain employs TRBV5-6 and TRBJ1-2; D uncertain. The CDR3 has 13 amino acids. CDR1 is SGHDT, CDR2 YYEEEE, per germline. V was trimmed by 2 bases and J by 0 bases, leaving 5 bases between them. The DNA for the CDR3 is TGTGCCAGCAGCTTCTCTGCTAACTATGGCTACACCTTC. It specifies CASSFSANYGYTF.

This chain connects TRBV6-6 to TRBJ1-5, with D perhaps TRBD1 (6 bases). The V and J ends lost 8 bases and 3 bases respectively, with 11 bases between them. Per the germline V gene, CDR1 is MNHNY and CDR2 is SVGAGI (reference sequence). This CDR3 has 13 amino acids. The CDR3 bases are TGTGCCAGCCTAGAGGGGGACAATCAGCCCCAGCATTTT. It translates to CASLEGDNQPQHF.

This chain connects TRBV21-1 to TRBJ2-5; the DNA was not compared with TRBD1, the D call given in the table. TRBV21-1 is shown as a pseudogene. The CDR3 length is 15 residues. Written as DNA, the CDR3 is TGTGCCAGCAGCAACGTGCAGGGTCCCAAAGAGACCCAGTACTTC. Translating it yields CASSNVQGPKETQYF.

This clone was seen repeatedly, ten times or more. CDR3: CASTQGTAGLAGVEQFF. For the CDR3, the DNA is TGTGCCAGCACCCAAGGGACCGCCGGACTAGCGGGGGTTGAGCAGTTCTTC. The chain joins TRBV5-8 to TRBJ2-1, with TRBD2 identical over 13 bases. The CDR3 is made up of 17 amino acids. Per the germline V gene, CDR1 is SGHTS and CDR2 is YDEGEE. V lost 6 bases, J lost 9 bases, and 15 bases stayed unmatched.

This chain uses TRBV30 with TRBJ1-2; the D gene is possibly TRBD1 (5 bases). The V end lost 6 bases, the J end lost 4 bases, and 15 bases lay between the germline ends. The CDR3 runs 13 residues. CDR1 is GTSNPN, CDR2 SVGIG, per germline (reference sequence). The CDR3 bases are TGTGCCTGTACAGGCCATGGAAGCTATGGCTACACCTTC. The encoded protein is CACTGHGSYGYTF. Combining the CDR3 with reference TRBV30 and TRBJ1-2 gives the whole variable domain SQTIHQWPATLVQPVGSPLSLECTVEGTSNPNLYWYRQAAGRGLQLLFYSVGIGQISSEVPQNLSASRPQDRQFILSSKKLLLSDSGFYLCACTGHGSYGYTFGSGTRLTVV.

The J gene is TRBJ1-2, the V gene TRBV2, with unresolved D. With 7 bases removed from V and 0 bases from J, the gap between germline ends came to 15 bases. The V gene's germline CDR1 is SNHLY and CDR2 FYNNEI. The CDR3 has 15 amino acids. The DNA of the CDR3 is TGTGCCAGCAATCGCGAGCAGGCCTCTAACTATGGCTACACCTTC. It codes for CASNREQASNYGYTF.

Only one count was recorded for this clone. The chain uses TRBV19 and TRBJ1-6; D ambiguous. The V gene lost 3 bases and the J gene lost 5 bases, with 14 bases spanning the gap. In germline, CDR1 is LNHDA, CDR2 SQIVND (reference sequence). This CDR3 has 16 residues. The DNA of the CDR3 is TGTGCCAGTAGTATCGGTCTGTTCGGGAATAATTCACCCCTCCACTTT. This sequence encodes CASSIGLFGNNSPLHF. Together with reference TRBV19 and TRBJ1-6, the CDR3 gives the full variable domain: DGGITQSPKYLFRKEGQNVTLSCEQNLNHDAMYWYRQDPGQGLRLIYYSQIVNDFQKGDIAEGYSVSREKKESFPLTVTSAQKNPTAFYLCASSIGLFGNNSPLHFGNGTRLTVT.

The chain employs TRBV27 and TRBJ2-3; 7 positions agree with TRBD1. With 5 bases clipped from V and 0 bases from J, the junction kept 8 bases outside the gene matches. CDR1 is MNHEY and CDR2 is SMNVEV in the germline V gene (reference sequence). This CDR3 comprises 16 residues. The CDR3, as DNA: TGTGCCAGCAGTCTCCAGGGACAGCTTAGCACAGATACGCAGTATTTT. Translated: CASSLQGQLSTDTQYF.

V usage is TRBV11-2 and J usage is TRBJ2-4; the D is unclear. Trimming shortened V by 1 base and J by 3 bases, and 16 bases separated the two germline ends. Looked up from germline, CDR1 is SGHAT and CDR2 is FQNNGV. This CDR3 region has 17 residues. The DNA for the CDR3 is TGTGCCAGCAGCTTAGCCCAGGCTCCGAAGAGCAAAAACATTCAGTACTTC. Residues: CASSLAQAPKSKNIQYF.

Only a few counts were recorded for this clone. This rearrangement joins TRBV19 to TRBJ1-5, with TRBD1 matching 7 bases. In germline, CDR1 is LNHDA, CDR2 SQIVND (reference sequence). With V trimmed by 5 bases and J by 1 base, 5 bases remained unmatched. The CDR3 has 15 amino acids. CDR3 residues: CASSVLGQSNQPQHF. The CDR3 DNA reads as TGTGCCAGTAGTGTTCTGGGACAGAGCAATCAGCCCCAGCATTTT.

The chain employs TRBV12-5 and TRBJ2-2, with D maybe TRBD2 (5 bases). The CDR3 consists of 12 residues. Deletions cut 7 bases from V and 7 bases from J, with 10 bases between. Germline V gene sequence: CDR1 LGHNT, CDR2 FRNRAP. The chain's CDR3 is CASAPRGGELFF. DNA for the CDR3: TGTGCTAGTGCCCCCCGGGGCGGGGAGCTGTTTTTT.

The V and J genes are TRBV12-3 or TRBV12-4 and TRBJ1-6; D call uncertain. CDR3 length: 13 residues. Trimming removed 6 bases at V and 6 bases at J, with 9 bases between. The CDR3 sequence is CASSPSLNSPLHF. The CDR3 DNA follows: TGTGCCAGCAGCCCCTCTCTTAATTCACCCCTCCACTTT.

The V gene is TRBV5-6, the J gene TRBJ1-2; 7 positions match TRBD1. Germline loops: CDR1 SGHDT, CDR2 YYEEEE. This CDR3 region has 14 residues. The V segment lost 6 bases and the J segment 4 bases; nucleotides outside the gene matches: 9. CDR3 DNA: TGTGCCAGCATCGCCCGAGGGGGCGTCTATGGCTACACCTTC. Translation: CASIARGGVYGYTF.

The chain couples TRBV19 to TRBJ1-2, with D hard to call. Trimming left V 6 bases short and J 3 bases short, with 14 bases between. This CDR3 spans 14 amino acids. Germline V CDR1 and CDR2: LNHDA, SQIVND (reference sequence). CDR3 region: CASSLAANDYGYTF. The CDR3 coding sequence is TGTGCCAGTAGCTTGGCGGCGAACGACTATGGCTACACCTTC.